The T cell receptor beta chain described here comes from a study of cytomegalovirus exposure and HLA in healthy donors. General observations from the study: As a later analysis showed, several of the most significant clusters appeared to be linked to common viral pathogens. The authors enumerated some 170 TCR beta chains as linked to cytomegalovirus. A highly shared variant cluster was judged a likely technical artifact.

The germline gives CDR1 SGHRS, CDR2 YFSETQ. V lost 5 bases and J lost 4, with 10 bases in between. This CDR3 has 13 amino acids. A few counts support this clone. Antigen specificity is unknown. With 60 Vbeta and 13 Jbeta primers, the PCR was carried out. Produced via immunoSEQ multiplex PCR; TCRdb's table is partial and in-frame only. Counted here are approximately 150,000 clones, approximately 85% occurring once; the ten biggest clones make up roughly a tenth. The chain has TRBV5-1 and TRBJ2-1; D is possibly TRBD1 (6 bases). Sequencing was done on a sample of PBMCs. The sequence was collected from a man in his forties or fifties in good health and CMV-seropositive. CDR3 nucleotides: TGCGCCAGCAGAGGGACAAATTACAATGAGCAGTTCTTC. Its protein is CASRGTNYNEQFF.